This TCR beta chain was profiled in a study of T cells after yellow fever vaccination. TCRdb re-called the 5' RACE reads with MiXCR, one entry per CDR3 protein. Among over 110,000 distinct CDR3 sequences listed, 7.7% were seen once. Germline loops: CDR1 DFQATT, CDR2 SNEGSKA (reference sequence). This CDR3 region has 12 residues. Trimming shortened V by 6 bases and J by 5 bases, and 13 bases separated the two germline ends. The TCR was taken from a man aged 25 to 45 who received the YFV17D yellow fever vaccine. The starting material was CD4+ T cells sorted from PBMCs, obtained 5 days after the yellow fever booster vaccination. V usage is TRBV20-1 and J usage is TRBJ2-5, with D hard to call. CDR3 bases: TGCAGTGCCACCCAAGGACGGGAGACCCAGTACTTC. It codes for CSATQGRETQYF.